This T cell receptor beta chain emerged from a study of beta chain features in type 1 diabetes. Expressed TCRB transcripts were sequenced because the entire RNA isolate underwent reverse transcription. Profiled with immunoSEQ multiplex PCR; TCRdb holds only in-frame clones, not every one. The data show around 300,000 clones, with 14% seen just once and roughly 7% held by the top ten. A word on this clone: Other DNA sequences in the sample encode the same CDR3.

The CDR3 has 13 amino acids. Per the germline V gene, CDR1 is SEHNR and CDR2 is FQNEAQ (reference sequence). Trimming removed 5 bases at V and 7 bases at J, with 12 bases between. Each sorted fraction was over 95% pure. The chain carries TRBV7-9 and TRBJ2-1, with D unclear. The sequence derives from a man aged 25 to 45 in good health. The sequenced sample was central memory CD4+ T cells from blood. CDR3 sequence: CASSPPSVNEQFF. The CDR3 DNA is TGTGCCAGCAGCCCCCCCTCGGTGAATGAGCAGTTCTTC. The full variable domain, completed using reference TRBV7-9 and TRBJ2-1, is DTGVSQNPRHKITKRGQNVTFRCDPISEHNRLYWYRQTLGQGPEFLTYFQNEAQLEKSRLLSDRFSAERPKGSFSTLEIQRTEQGDSAMYLCASSPPSVNEQFFGPGTRLTVL.